This note documents a single TCR beta chain sequence. Assay: immunoSEQ multiplex PCR; the TCRdb copy retains only in-frame clones and omits some. The sample carries roughly 8,500 clones, approximately 23% recorded once. Indicated treatment: randomized to nivolumab then ipilimumab (arm A) or the reverse (arm B). Patients had received no earlier DNA-damaging chemotherapy. The sample comes from a study of sequential checkpoint blockade in melanoma. The CDR3 is made up of 13 amino acids. V dropped 5 bases and J dropped 5 bases, with 11 bases sitting between them. Germline CDR1 and CDR2: SGDLS and YYNGEE. The source material was tumor tissue (inferred from file names), sampled from a patient given nivolumab and ipilimumab in sequence. This receptor was obtained from a human donor with melanoma. V is TRBV9 and J is TRBJ1-5, with D unresolved. The CDR3 DNA reads as TGTGCCAGCAGGGAATCGAACTATCAGCCCCAGCATTTT. It encodes CASRESNYQPQHF.